The 9 T cell receptor beta chains reported below all come from one sample, sequenced in a study of vaccination and CD4 T cells after COVID-19. As for treatment: approximately 9-day PBMC culture with coronavirus spike peptide pools or control peptides (ViraFEST assay). The study sequenced cultured CD4+ T cell DNA using the Oncomine TCR Beta short-read assay. TCRdb processed the PCR reads anew with MiXCR; each CDR3 protein has one entry. Of approximately 12,000 distinct CDR3 sequences in the sample, around 30% are singletons; the top ten hold 20% to 25%. What these receptors recognize is not known. The material sequenced was cultured CD4+ T cells from blood. The receptors were sampled from a human donor with COVID-19.

V usage is TRBV20-1 and J usage is TRBJ2-7, with TRBD1 matching 7 bases. The junction had 10 bases not matched to a gene; V was cut back by 7 bases and J by 4 bases. The CDR3 sequence is 13 residues long. CDR1 and CDR2 (germline): DFQATT, SNEGSKA (reference sequence). CDR3 DNA sequence: TGCAGTGTCGGACCCCGACAGGGTTACGAGCAGTACTTC. Translation gives CSVGPRQGYEQYF.

This clonotype was observed a handful of times. DNA of the CDR3: TGCAGTGCTAGAAAGTCGATAGCAGACCAGTACTTC. Translation: CSARKSIADQYF. The genes are TRBV20-1 and TRBJ2-5, with D hard to call. V was shortened by 2 bases and J by 10 bases, with 14 bases between the two germline ends. The germline CDR1 and CDR2 sequences are DFQATT and SNEGSKA (reference sequence). The CDR3 has 12 residues.

This clonotype was picked up a small number of times. The chain has TRBV7-8 and TRBJ1-6; no firm D call. Trimming cost V 2 bases and J 9 bases, with 8 bases left between them. Germline loops: CDR1 SGHVS, CDR2 FQNEAQ. This CDR3 contains 13 residues. CDR3 residues: CASSLLVVSPLHF. For the CDR3, the DNA is TGTGCCAGCAGCTTATTGGTGGTTTCACCCCTCCACTTT.

The CDR3 sequence: CASSLVFGNNEQYF. The CDR3 DNA is TGTGCCAGCAGCTTGGTATTCGGGAATAACGAGCAGTACTTC. The chain employs TRBV7-9 and TRBJ2-7, with D possibly TRBD2 on 5 matching bases. V dropped 3 bases and J dropped 5 bases, with 14 bases sitting between them. This CDR3 contains 14 residues. In germline, CDR1 is SEHNR, CDR2 FQNEAQ (reference sequence).

This chain connects TRBV4-2 to TRBJ1-5; TRBD1 matches 8 bases. This CDR3 region has 16 residues. The germline gives CDR1 LGHNA, CDR2 YNFKEQ. V gave up 0 bases and J gave up 6 bases; unmatched junction bases: 7. The CDR3 region has the DNA TGTGCCAGCAGCCAAGACAGGACGACAGGGGCTCAGCCCCAGCATTTT. This translates into CASSQDRTTGAQPQHF.

In its sample, this clonotype was seen once. This chain joins TRBV5-4 and TRBJ2-7; 8 bases match TRBD2. V lost 0 bases to trimming and J lost 5 bases; unmatched junction nucleotides: 1. Germline CDR1 is SGHNT and CDR2 is YYREEE (reference sequence). The CDR3 runs to 13 residues. This chain's CDR3 is CASSLAGGDEQYF. The CDR3 DNA reads as TGTGCCAGCAGCTTGGCGGGGGGGGACGAGCAGTACTTC. Complete variable domain (other parts from reference TRBV5-4 and TRBJ2-7): ETGVTQSPTHLIKTRGQQVTLRCSSQSGHNTVSWYQQALGQGPQFIFQYYREEENGRGNFPPRFSGLQFPNYSSELNVNALELDDSALYLCASSLAGGDEQYFGPGTRLTVT.

This clonotype was seen more than once but under ten times. The V gene is TRBV6-5, the J gene TRBJ1-3; possibly TRBD1 for D (5 bases). The germline CDR1 and CDR2 sequences are MNHEY and SVGAGI. Between the trimmed V and J ends, which lost 0 bases and 0 bases, there was a span of 9 bases. The CDR3 covers 16 residues. In DNA form, the CDR3 reads TGTGCCAGCAGTTACTCGAGACAGTCCTCTGGAAACACCATATATTTT. It specifies CASSYSRQSSGNTIYF.

V is TRBV7-2 and J is TRBJ2-3; D ambiguous. Per germline, CDR1 SGHTA and CDR2 FQGNSA. The CDR3 is 11 residues long. Trimming removed 5 bases at V and 5 bases at J, with 5 bases between. CDR3 residues: CASSHKDTQYF. CDR3 bases: TGTGCCAGCAGCCATAAAGATACGCAGTATTTT.

The rearrangement uses TRBV12-3 or TRBV12-4 and TRBJ2-2, with D hard to call. The CDR3 is 13 residues long. V was shortened by 2 bases and J by 9 bases, with 10 bases between the two germline ends. CDR3 nucleotide sequence: TGTGCCAGCAGTTTATTAGTAGTTCGGGAGCTGTTTTTT. Translated, it gives CASSLLVVRELFF.